This note documents a single T cell receptor beta chain sequence. Its antigen target is currently unknown. Base qualities were left out, and no much larger clone turns up one base away. This sample is part of a study of beta chain features in type 1 diabetes (dated by TCRdb to 2016 to 2018). Background on the whole study: Mean age, gender distribution, total cell number and subset yield were not different between patients and healthy donors. A total of 107,917,701 sorted cells were examined across all samples, and the number of cells per subset was strongly correlated with RNA yield. In the study, recently diagnosed type 1 diabetes patients and matched healthy donors were compared on the TCRB repertoires of their sorted circulating CD4+ T cell subsets. Whereas all 30 or so donors provided naive and central memory subsets, regulatory and stem cell-like memory subsets were isolated from just 8 patients and roughly 8 healthy donors. On the study overall, not on this receptor specifically: Naive, central memory and regulatory TCRB repertoires appeared to be more similar among patients than among healthy donors. Shorter templates might be favored by PCR, yet because patient and control samples were amplified and corrected together, any such skew would affect both groups equally. Because small numbers of individuals were included in the HLA sub-analyses, any influence of HLA type on TCRB rearrangement was left unresolved. Because cDNA was sequenced instead of genomic DNA, activated cells with high expression could be over-represented, although the groups did not differ in activation or CD3 levels. Patients with type 1 diabetes made fewer insertions and deleted more nucleotides at VDJ recombination sites, implying thymic rearrangement abnormalities. A moderate but significant shortening of TCRB CDR3 length was observed in type 1 diabetes patients in all four CD4+ subsets.

The CDR3 spans 16 residues, from the cysteine through the phenylalanine. The only DNA kept is the CDR3, 48 bases in frame from the first base. CDR1 and CDR2 are drawn from the germline V gene: SGDLS, YYNGEE. The V end gives up 0 bases and the J end 5 bases, leaving 4 bases in the junction not matched to a gene. Each donor gave one peripheral blood draw, around 0.12 L on average, collected into heparinised tubes. A BD FACSAria II and a panel including CD45RO, CCR7, CD25, CD127, CD95 and CD27 were used to sort naive, central memory, regulatory and stem cell-like memory CD4+ T cells. Purity was above 98% for every sorted population. Right away, PBMCs were isolated by Lymphoprep density gradient centrifugation and were stained directly, with no culture step. Samples were stained and sorted in pairs, with one healthy donor and one patient per experiment, so that batch effects were minimized. The entire isolated RNA was reverse transcribed using the High Capacity cDNA Reverse Transcription Kit, and thus expressed TCRB transcripts were sequenced. Deep immunoSEQ sequencing was performed on naive, central memory and regulatory T cell samples, with an average of approximately 4 million total reads per sample. Sorted cells were lysed in RLT buffer and RNA was extracted with DNase-treated RNeasy Micro or Mini kits, depending on cell number. To prevent cross-contamination, every cell subset was processed on its own, while patient and healthy donor samples were processed together. The immunoSEQ multiplex PCR was used to amplify TCRB sequences from cDNA, yielding 87-bp fragments that span the CDR3 region. Sequencing of the amplicons was performed on the Illumina HiSeq platform. For the original study's pipeline: PCR bias was computationally corrected using synthetic template baselines, reads within Hamming distance 2 were collapsed, and singletons that could not be merged were discarded. Reads were aligned against IMGT so that V, D and J genes, CDR3 length and insertions or deletions at six rearrangement sites could be assigned. Clonotype counts were normalized to sorted cell number within each subset before computing true diversity and Gini coefficients with the tcR R package. The overlap coefficient, calculated on TCRB nucleotide sequences, was used to measure repertoire sharing. The table comes from immuneACCESS by way of TCRdb, which keeps in-frame sequences with V and J called. Part of the clones is missing from these tables; in studies checked, under half for an unresolved V gene and the rest for unknown reasons. The D gene and trimming were derived from the DNA, and the V and J assignments and clone size from that table. Recorded for this sample are over 150,000 clones; just over 8% of them occurred a single time. Approximately 0.54% of the sample goes to the ten largest clones.

This chain is built from TRBV9 and TRBJ2-3, with 12 middle bases fitting TRBD2. The specimen was central memory CD4+ T cells from blood. This receptor was obtained from a woman under 30 with type 1 diabetes. The base sequence is TGTGCCAGCAGCGTAGATCTAGCGGGAGGGCAAGATACGCAGTATTTT. This gives the protein CASSVDLAGGQDTQYF. Here the CDR3 is joined to the reference TRBV9 and TRBJ2-3 genes, and the full variable domain is: DSGVTQTPKHLITATGQRVTLRCSPRSGDLSVYWYQQSLDQGLQFLIQYYNGEERAKGNILERFSAQQFPDLHSELNLSSLELGDSALYFCASSVDLAGGQDTQYFGPGTRLTVL.